The present T cell receptor beta chain was sequenced within a study of identical twins. This clonotype showed up just a few times. The antigen is undetermined. Unique molecular identifiers were present on the cDNA, and a universal primer site came from template switching. TCRdb recomputed calls from the 5' RACE reads with MiXCR, one row per CDR3 protein. This sample carries 510,000 or so distinct CDR3 sequences, nearly 15% of them seen once, and the ten largest clones take 0.35% to 0.45%. Findings and limits, study-wide: Among beta out-of-frame sequences, excess sharing between twins appeared weaker. Out-of-frame alpha sequences shared between twins exhibited an excess of low generation probability.

The CDR3 sequence is 15 residues long. In germline, CDR1 is LGHDT, CDR2 YNNKEL (reference sequence). The V gene end was trimmed by 8 bases and the J gene end by 1 base; junction bases not matched to a gene: 7. The same sample was also studied in work on yellow fever vaccine responses in identical twins.

The sample was CD4+ T cells sorted from blood. The chain combines TRBV3-1 with TRBJ2-1, with 8 bases that match TRBD1. The TCR originated in a woman aged 18-29 years in good health. The CDR3 protein is CASALRGRSYNEQFF. In nucleotides, the CDR3 is TGTGCCAGCGCCCTCAGGGGGCGATCCTACAATGAGCAGTTCTTC.